This TCR beta chain emerged from a study of beta chain features in type 1 diabetes. In the study overall: Patients were similar to healthy donors in age and gender (as well as in cell yields). Across all samples, about 100,000,000 sorted cells were examined.

Losses at the gene ends were 7 bases for V and 2 bases for J; bases not matched to a gene: 7. This CDR3 region has 14 residues. Each donor gave one heparinised blood draw averaging roughly 100 mL. CD4+ naive, central memory, regulatory and stem cell-like memory subsets were isolated by sorting on CD45RO/CCR7/CD25/CD127/CD95/CD27. Every bit of the isolated RNA underwent reverse transcription, so sequencing read expressed TCRB transcripts. Data came from immunoSEQ multiplex PCR; TCRdb stores just in-frame clones and leaves some out. Here the sample spans 350,000 to 450,000 clones, roughly an eighth being singletons. As to this clone: Antigen: not known.

General observations from the study: Moderate but significant shortening of TCRB CDR3s was recorded in all four CD4+ subsets from Type 1 diabetes patients.

The V call is TRBV23-1, the J call TRBJ2-5; 7 bases line up with TRBD2. TRBV23-1 is given ORF status, its function remaining uncertain. The sample comprised naive CD4+ T cells from blood. The receptor's source is a woman aged 18-35 years with type 1 diabetes. CDR3 residues: CASNPAGPQETQYF. The CDR3 nucleotides read TGCGCCAGCAACCCAGCGGGGCCGCAAGAGACCCAGTACTTC.